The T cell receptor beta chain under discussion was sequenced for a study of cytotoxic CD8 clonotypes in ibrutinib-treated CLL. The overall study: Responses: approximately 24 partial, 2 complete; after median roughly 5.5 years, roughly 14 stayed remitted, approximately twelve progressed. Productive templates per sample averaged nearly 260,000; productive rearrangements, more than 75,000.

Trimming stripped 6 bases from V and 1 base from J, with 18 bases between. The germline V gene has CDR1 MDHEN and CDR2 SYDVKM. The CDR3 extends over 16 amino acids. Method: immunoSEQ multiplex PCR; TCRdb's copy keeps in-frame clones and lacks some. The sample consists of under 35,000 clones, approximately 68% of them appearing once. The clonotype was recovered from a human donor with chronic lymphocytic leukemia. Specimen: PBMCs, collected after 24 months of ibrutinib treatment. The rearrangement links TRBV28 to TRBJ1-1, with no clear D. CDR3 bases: TGTGCCAGCAGCCGTTTCGGACCGGGCGAGAACACTGAAGCTTTCTTT. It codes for CASSRFGPGENTEAFF.